This TCR beta chain was recovered during a study of shared clonotypes between healthy human individuals. CDR1 and CDR2 (germline): SGHRS, YFSETQ. CDR3 length equals 16 residues. The V gene lost 4 bases and the J gene lost 0 bases, with 15 bases spanning the gap. This table comes from immunoSEQ multiplex PCR, and its TCRdb copy is limited to in-frame clones, with some not included. The sample holds 850,000 to 1,200,000 clones, under 80% seen once. Sequences were obtained from memory CD4+ T cells sorted from blood. The subset here: CD45RA-negative fraction. The origin of this receptor is a man aged 18 to 30 in good health. The rearrangement links TRBV5-1 to TRBJ2-3; D may be TRBD1 or TRBD2 (5 bases each). This CDR3 reads CASSTIDRGSTDTQYF. In nucleotides, the CDR3 is TGCGCCAGCAGCACAATTGACAGAGGGAGCACAGATACGCAGTATTTT.